The 8 T cell receptor beta chains given below trace back to one sample, sequenced in a study of PD-L1 blockade in urothelial cancer. Only in-frame clones appear in the TCRdb table, and some are missing; sequencing was by immunoSEQ multiplex PCR. The table records tens of thousands of clones, about 88% of them present only once. Sample time point: peripheral blood 6 weeks after treatment start. Sequences were derived from PBMCs, sampled around atezolizumab (anti-PD-L1) treatment. The receptor source for this set is a man between 70 and 80 years old with urothelial cancer.

The V call is TRBV6-1, the J call TRBJ1-1; D uncertain. V gave up 2 bases and J gave up 9 bases, with 10 bases separating them. The CDR3 extends over 12 amino acids. Per the germline V gene, CDR1 is MNHNS and CDR2 is SASEGT. CDR3 protein: CASSELAGQAFF. Here the CDR3 DNA reads TGTGCCAGCAGTGAATTGGCAGGTCAAGCTTTCTTT.

The V gene is TRBV19, the J gene TRBJ2-5, with a weak D call TRBD2 (6 bases). Germline V gives CDR1 LNHDA, CDR2 SQIVND (reference sequence). The CDR3 has 13 residues. Trimming cost V 5 bases and J 4 bases, with 11 bases left between them. The CDR3 sequence is CASSPQAGETQYF. CDR3 nucleotide sequence: TGTGCCAGTAGTCCCCAAGCGGGAGAGACCCAGTACTTC.

This chain links TRBV6-6 with TRBJ2-6, with unresolved D. This CDR3 region has 13 residues. Germline V gene sequence: CDR1 MNHNY, CDR2 SVGAGI (reference sequence). V was pared by 8 bases and J by 4 bases, with 9 bases between. CDR3 in amino acids: CASLNSGANVLTF. In nucleotides, the CDR3 is TGTGCCAGCCTAAACTCCGGGGCCAACGTCCTGACTTTC.

The chain employs TRBV10-3 and TRBJ2-7; D remains ambiguous. CDR1 and CDR2 from the germline V gene are ENHRY and SYGVKD. The CDR3 has 14 amino acids. Trimming left V 6 bases short and J 0 bases short, with 12 bases between. DNA for the CDR3: TGTGCCATCAGATCTCTTGCGGACTCCTACGAGCAGTACTTC. It encodes CAIRSLADSYEQYF.

The chain is built from TRBV2 and TRBJ2-3, with 9 nucleotides matching TRBD2. This CDR3 region has 15 residues. Germline CDR1 is SNHLY and CDR2 is FYNNEI. With V trimmed by 5 bases and J by 5 bases, 8 bases remained unmatched. CDR3 sequence reads: CASSPPAGGGDTQYF. The CDR3 nucleotides read TGTGCCAGCAGTCCCCCAGCGGGAGGTGGAGATACGCAGTATTTT.

This chain joins TRBV2 and TRBJ2-3; D remains unclear. In germline, CDR1 is SNHLY, CDR2 FYNNEI. This CDR3 is built from 13 residues. Trimming stripped 5 bases from V and 2 bases from J, with 8 bases between. CDR3 loop: CASSLESTDTQYF. The CDR3 DNA sequence: TGTGCCAGCAGTCTGGAGTCCACAGATACGCAGTATTTT.

The gene calls are TRBV18 and TRBJ2-1, with TRBD2 matching 14 bases. The CDR3 is 17 amino acids. Looked up from germline, CDR1 is KGHSH and CDR2 is LQKENI. With 3 bases clipped from V and 6 bases from J, the junction kept 7 bases outside the gene matches. The CDR3 DNA reads TGTGCCAGCTCACCCTGGGGACTAGCGGGAGTCGGCAATGAGCAGTTCTTC. This gives the protein CASSPWGLAGVGNEQFF.

The CDR3 nucleotides are TGCGCCAGCAGCTTGGCCCTGGGGGCGATTGAAGCTTTCTTT. It specifies CASSLALGAIEAFF. The rearrangement joins TRBV5-1 to TRBJ1-1; tentative D call: TRBD1 (6 bases). In germline, CDR1 is SGHRS, CDR2 YFSETQ. With 0 bases removed from V and 7 bases from J, the gap between germline ends came to 13 bases. CDR3 length equals 14 residues.